This TCR beta chain was obtained from a study of T cells after yellow fever vaccination. Turning to the study itself: For low cell numbers, libraries were made with SMART-Seq v4 Ultra Low Input.

Overall study results and limits: Only a minor proportion of clonotypes was detected across both CD4 and CD8 compartments. Abundant clonotypes (contaminants from the bulk population) could be present in FACS-sorted repertoires.

Using its own MiXCR run on the 5' RACE reads, TCRdb lists one record per CDR3 protein. The data show 250,000 to 300,000 distinct CDR3 sequences, approximately 10% seen once. On this clonotype itself: Its target is not known.

This CDR3 comprises 12 residues. Trimming removed 8 bases from V and 9 bases from J, with 14 bases in between. The clonotype comes from a man between 18 and 35 years old who received the YFV17D yellow fever vaccine. This rearrangement joins TRBV12-3 or TRBV12-4 to TRBJ1-5, with D maybe TRBD1 (5 bases). Sample: CD4+ T cells sorted from PBMCs, taken 5 days after the yellow fever booster vaccination. DNA of the CDR3: TGTGCCAGCGGGACCTTGAGGAGGCCCCAGCATTTT. This gives the protein CASGTLRRPQHF.